The clone carrying this TCR beta chain has only one observation. The data were taken from a study of blood T cell repertoires in COVID-19. Background on the study: PBMCs, B-cell-depleted T cells, or T cells were the source of the cDNA or gDNA that made up the material.

As processed by the authors: The authors estimated nucleated cell counts from reference gene primer amplification. TCRdb's copy holds only in-frame clones and misses some; the assay was immunoSEQ multiplex PCR. The DNA was the basis for D and trimming; V, J and clone size are from that table. The table records more than 150,000 clones, approximately 80% of them present only once. The study recruited exposed participants who had met a COVID-19 case within 2 weeks before entry. This CDR3 region has 15 residues. Trimming at V came to 5 bases and at J to 8 bases, leaving 11 bases not matched to a gene. Germline loops: CDR1 SGHAT, CDR2 FQNNGV.

The V and J genes are TRBV11-2 and TRBJ1-4; 7 bases are a match to TRBD1. The sequenced material came from PBMCs or T cells enriched from blood (not recorded which). The sequence was obtained from a man aged 55 to 70 who had been exposed to COVID-19. The CDR3 region has the DNA TGTGCCAGCAGCCCCGACAGGGTCAAGACGGAAAAACTGTTTTTT. Protein sequence: CASSPDRVKTEKLFF.